This T cell receptor beta chain stems from a study of immune evolution from preneoplasia to lung adenocarcinoma. Findings and limits, study-wide: Normal lung had highest clonality; later lesions appeared denser, more diverse.

Patients had resection in Japan or China between the mid-2010s and the late 2010s. V was trimmed by 1 base and J by 8 bases, leaving 11 bases between them. Germline V gives CDR1 LGHNT, CDR2 FRNRAP. The CDR3 is made up of 13 amino acids. The data were produced by immunoSEQ multiplex PCR, yet TCRdb's version contains in-frame clones alone and is incomplete. Among several thousand clones, about nine tenths were seen once, and the ten largest hold around 1.9%. A word on this clone: Its antigen is still unknown.

The chain carries TRBV12-5 and TRBJ2-5; D is perhaps TRBD1 or TRBD2 (5 bases each). The sequence was collected from a person aged 70 to 85 with lung adenocarcinoma. Sequenced sample: FFPE atypical adenomatous hyperplasia tissue from the lung. Subset of the sample: atypical adenomatous hyperplasia (AAH), lung preneoplasia. The CDR3 loop reads CASGLGLQATQYF. The CDR3 DNA reads as TGTGCTAGTGGTTTGGGACTACAGGCTACCCAGTACTTC. The full variable domain, rest sourced from reference TRBV12-5 and TRBJ2-5, is DARVTQTPRHKVTEMGQEVTMRCQPILGHNTVFWYRQTMMQGLELLAYFRNRAPLDDSGMPKDRFSAEMPDATLATLKIQPSEPRDSAVYFCASGLGLQATQYFGPGTRLLVL.